This TCR beta chain was observed in a study of blood T cell repertoires in COVID-19. Study-level information: COVID-19 samples, acute and convalescent, were from the United States, Italy and Spain. PBMCs, B-cell-depleted T cells, or T cells were the source of the cDNA or gDNA that made up the material.

CDR1 is LNHNV, CDR2 YYDKDF, per germline (reference sequence). This CDR3 region has 14 residues. The V end was cut by 4 bases, the J end by 8 bases, with 17 bases between. Authors' methods: Reference gene primer amplification gave nucleated cell count estimates. Sequenced by immunoSEQ multiplex PCR; TCRdb stores in-frame clones only, minus some. The V and J calls and clone size were taken over from that table, and D and trimming were inferred from the DNA. Of around 250,000 clones in the sample, around 86% were seen once. Source material: peripheral blood. The V and J genes are TRBV15 and TRBJ1-2; D is ambiguous. The receptor was isolated from a woman between 65 and 79 years old with active or convalescent COVID-19. The CDR3 DNA is TGTGCCACCAGCACACCCCTTCTCGGAGGAGGCTACACCTTC. This translates into CATSTPLLGGGYTF.